This TCR beta chain was identified during a study of T cells after posttransplantation cyclophosphamide. Study observations and caveats: Tissue-infiltrating T cells from skin or gut overlapped little with blood T cells. Later blood repertoires were often dominated by clones from the donor CD8+ memory compartment. Recipient CMV seropositivity and CMV reactivation strongly tracked TRB clonality.

This clone was observed a single time. Its specificity is not known. There are 16 residues in the CDR3. Methotrexate plus calcineurin inhibitor accompanied controls' myeloablative marrow transplants; sampling was 1 year later. TCRdb's table, derived via immunoSEQ multiplex PCR, lists solely in-frame clones and lacks some. The data contain approximately 10,000 clones, 89% of them singletons. This chain joins TRBV12-2 and TRBJ2-7; the D call in the table, TRBD2, was not verified against the DNA. TRBV12-2 is a recognized pseudogene. Material: PBMCs, obtained about 450 days after allogeneic stem cell transplant with calcineurin inhibitor and methotrexate. The clonotype was recovered from a male patient aged 50 or older who received an allogeneic stem cell transplant from an unrelated donor, was CMV-positive, and had chronic GVHD only. Some T cells may possibly be graft donor cells. The chain's CDR3 is CASRLAGASGVREQYF. CDR3 DNA: TGTGCAAGTCGCTTAGCTGGGGCTAGCGGTGTGAGGGAGCAGTACTTC.